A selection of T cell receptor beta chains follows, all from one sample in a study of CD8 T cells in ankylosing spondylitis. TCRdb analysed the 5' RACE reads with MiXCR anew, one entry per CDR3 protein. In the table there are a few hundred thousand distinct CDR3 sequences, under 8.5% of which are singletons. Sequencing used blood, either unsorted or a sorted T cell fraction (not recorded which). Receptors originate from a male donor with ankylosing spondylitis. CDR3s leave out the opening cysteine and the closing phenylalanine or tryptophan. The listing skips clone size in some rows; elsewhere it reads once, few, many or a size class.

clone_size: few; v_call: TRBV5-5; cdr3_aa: ASSLGASSYNSPLH
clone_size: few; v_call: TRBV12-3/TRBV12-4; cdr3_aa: ASSLGGLGMNTEAF
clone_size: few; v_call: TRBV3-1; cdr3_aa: ASQTQGEAF
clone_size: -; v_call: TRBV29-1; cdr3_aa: SVNDRGENEQF
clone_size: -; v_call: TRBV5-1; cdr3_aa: GSSLEGVRDTEAF
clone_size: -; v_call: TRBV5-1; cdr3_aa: ASSLTVAGLATEQY
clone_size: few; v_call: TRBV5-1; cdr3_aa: ASSFQDRGETQY
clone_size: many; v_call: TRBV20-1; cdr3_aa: SASNTLPQETQY
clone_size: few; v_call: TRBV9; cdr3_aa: ASSVTKTSGLYEQY
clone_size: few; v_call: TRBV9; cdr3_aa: ASSALGGNYEQY
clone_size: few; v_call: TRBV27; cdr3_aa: ASSRDGLTPQH
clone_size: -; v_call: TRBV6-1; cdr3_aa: ASKKREAYEQY
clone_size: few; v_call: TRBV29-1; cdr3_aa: SVLGAPGSPGTGELF
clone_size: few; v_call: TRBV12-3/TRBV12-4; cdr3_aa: ASRPGTDDTDTQY
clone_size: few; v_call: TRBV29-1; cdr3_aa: SGGGSGLETQY
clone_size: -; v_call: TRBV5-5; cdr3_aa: ASSPGHTSFDEQF